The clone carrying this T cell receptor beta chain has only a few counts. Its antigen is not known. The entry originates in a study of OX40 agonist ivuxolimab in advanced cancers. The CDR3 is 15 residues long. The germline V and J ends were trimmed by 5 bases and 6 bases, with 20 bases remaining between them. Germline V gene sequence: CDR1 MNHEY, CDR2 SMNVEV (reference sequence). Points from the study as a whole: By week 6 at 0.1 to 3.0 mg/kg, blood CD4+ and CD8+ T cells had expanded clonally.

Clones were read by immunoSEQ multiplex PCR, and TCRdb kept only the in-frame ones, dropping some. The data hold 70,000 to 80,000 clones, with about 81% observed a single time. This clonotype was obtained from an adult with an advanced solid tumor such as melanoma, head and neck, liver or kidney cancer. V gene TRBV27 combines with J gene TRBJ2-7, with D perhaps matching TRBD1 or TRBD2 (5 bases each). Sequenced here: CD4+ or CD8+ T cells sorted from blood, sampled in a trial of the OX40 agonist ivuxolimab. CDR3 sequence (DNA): TGTGCCAGCAGTATCGGTGGGGGTCTACATAGCGAGCAGTACTTC. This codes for CASSIGGGLHSEQYF.